The 20 T cell receptor beta chains given below trace back to one sample, sequenced in a study of blood T cell repertoires in COVID-19. Measured with immunoSEQ multiplex PCR; TCRdb has only the in-frame clones, and not every one. The table has a few hundred thousand clones, under 90% seen once; the top ten hold 5% to 6.5%. Material for sequencing was peripheral blood. These receptors were taken from a woman aged 60 to 75 who had recovered from COVID-19.

This clone was recorded once. This chain joins TRBV27 and TRBJ1-2, with 10 nucleotides matching TRBD1. This CDR3 spans 14 amino acids. V shed 5 bases, J shed 3 bases, and the junction held 3 bases outside the gene matches. The germline gives CDR1 MNHEY, CDR2 SMNVEV (reference sequence). The CDR3: CASSRGTGDYGYTF. The CDR3 DNA sequence: TGTGCCAGCAGTCGAGGGACAGGGGACTATGGCTACACCTTC.

The chain employs TRBV11-2 and TRBJ2-3; perhaps TRBD2 as D (5 bases). The V end was cut by 2 bases, the J end by 1 base, with 13 bases between. The length of the CDR3 is 16 residues. Germline CDR1 SGHAT, CDR2 FQNNGV. CDR3 amino acids: CASSLFSPGGTDTQYF. CDR3 sequence (DNA): TGTGCCAGCAGCTTATTCTCCCCCGGGGGCACAGATACGCAGTATTTT.

This chain links TRBV6-2 or TRBV6-3 with TRBJ2-7; D possibly corresponds to TRBD2 (5 bases). CDR1 and CDR2 (germline): MNHEY, SVGEGT. This CDR3 comprises 13 residues. Trimming shortened V by 3 bases and J by 4 bases, and 10 bases separated the two germline ends. The CDR3 DNA sequence: TGTGCCAGCAGTTATGCAGGACTTTACGAGCAGTACTTC. Translation gives CASSYAGLYEQYF.

This chain links TRBV28 with TRBJ2-2, with 7 bases fitting TRBD2. Germline loops: CDR1 MDHEN, CDR2 SYDVKM. V trimming: 6 bases; J trimming: 3 bases; junction bases outside the gene matches: 1. The CDR3 totals 13 residues. The CDR3 DNA follows: TGTGCCAGCAGCGGGGGGTACACCGGGGAGCTGTTTTTT. Protein sequence: CASSGGYTGELFF.

This chain joins TRBV3-1 (or the pseudogene TRBV3-2) and TRBJ1-1, with TRBD1 as a possible D gene (6 bases). In germline, CDR1 is LGHDT, CDR2 YNNKEL (reference sequence). The germline V and J ends were trimmed by 2 bases and 4 bases, with 20 bases remaining between them. The CDR3 runs to 17 residues. CDR3 nucleotide sequence: TGTGCCAGCAGCCAACCCTCCGGGGGGGCGCGGGGCACTGAAGCTTTCTTT. Residues: CASSQPSGGARGTEAFF.

The J gene is TRBJ2-3, the V gene TRBV7-9; D is possibly TRBD1 (6 bases). Germline-derived CDR1 and CDR2 are SEHNR and FQNEAQ (reference sequence). This CDR3 is 17 amino acids long. Trimming took off 0 bases at V and 4 bases at J, with 17 bases between the two ends. The CDR3 DNA reads TGTGCCAGCAGCTTAGCCCTAGGCAGCAAGGGGGCAGATACGCAGTATTTT. Translating gives CASSLALGSKGADTQYF.

The V and J genes are TRBV7-2 and TRBJ2-7; a possible D gene is TRBD2 (7 bases). The CDR3 covers 16 residues. V was trimmed by 2 bases and J by 2 bases, leaving 16 bases between them. The germline V gene encodes CDR1 SGHTA and CDR2 FQGNSA. Written as DNA, the CDR3 is TGTGCCAGCAGCTTAAGGATGGGGGGGCCCGCCTACGAGCAGTACTTC. Residues: CASSLRMGGPAYEQYF.

This rearrangement joins TRBV6-5 to TRBJ1-1; the D is unclear. The V end lost 6 bases, the J end lost 4 bases, and 12 bases lay between the germline ends. Germline lookup yields CDR1 MNHEY and CDR2 SVGAGI. The CDR3 spans 13 residues. The CDR3 DNA follows: TGTGCCAGCAGGCCTCCGGGAGGCACTGAAGCTTTCTTT. Its translation: CASRPPGGTEAFF.

This chain uses TRBV3-1 (or the pseudogene TRBV3-2) with TRBJ2-5; the match to TRBD1 covers 11 bases. J was trimmed by 3 bases and V by 3 bases; bases with no gene match: 0. The CDR3 extends over 14 amino acids. Germline lookup yields CDR1 LGHDT and CDR2 YNNKEL (reference sequence). CDR3: CASSQGQGEETQYF. The CDR3 DNA follows: TGTGCCAGCAGCCAGGGACAGGGGGAAGAGACCCAGTACTTC.

This chain connects TRBV3-1 (or the pseudogene TRBV3-2) to TRBJ2-7; 12 bases align to TRBD1. This CDR3 has 16 amino acids. V shed 5 bases and J 3 bases; nucleotides not matched to a gene: 8. Germline V gene sequence: CDR1 LGHDT, CDR2 YNNKEL (reference sequence). DNA of the CDR3: TGTGCCAGCAGCAGAACCGGGACAGGGGGCGGCTACGAGCAGTACTTC. This codes for CASSRTGTGGGYEQYF.

This clone is a singleton in its sample. The rearrangement uses TRBV4-1 and TRBJ2-5, with D possibly TRBD1 on 6 matching bases. This CDR3 region has 13 residues. Per the germline V gene, CDR1 is MGHRA and CDR2 is YSYEKL. The germline V and J ends were trimmed by 4 bases and 4 bases, with 10 bases remaining between them. The CDR3 sequence: CASSLGQLETQYF. CDR3 sequence (DNA): TGCGCCAGCAGCCTAGGACAGCTAGAGACCCAGTACTTC.

As concerns this clone: At one boundary the junction diverges from the germline segment, which might be a read error. The rearrangement uses TRBV5-8 and TRBJ2-2; TRBD2 agrees at 10 bases. This CDR3 is built from 15 residues. Germline CDR1 is SGHTS and CDR2 is YDEGEE. In DNA form, the CDR3 reads TGTGCCAGCAGCTCAGCGGGGGGGCTTGCCGGGGAGCTATTTTTT. It is translated as CASSSAGGLAGELFF.

This clone was seen only once. V is TRBV6-6 and J is TRBJ1-5; the D gene is possibly TRBD1 (6 bases). Germline V gene data show CDR1 as MNHNY and CDR2 as SVGAGI (reference sequence). The V end lost 8 bases, the J end lost 2 bases, and 13 bases lay between the germline ends. This CDR3 comprises 14 residues. CDR3 region: CASGGGWGNQPQHF. In nucleotides, the CDR3 is TGTGCCAGCGGGGGGGGCTGGGGCAATCAGCCCCAGCATTTT.

The chain links TRBV5-6 to TRBJ2-7, with D possibly matching TRBD1 (6 bases). This CDR3 region has 15 residues. The germline V gene encodes CDR1 SGHDT and CDR2 YYEEEE. The V and J ends lost 4 bases and 7 bases respectively, with 21 bases between them. The CDR3 DNA follows: TGTGCCAGCAGCCCTGGGTCTCAGGGGCTCGGGGAGCAGTACTTC. The encoded protein is CASSPGSQGLGEQYF.

The chain joins TRBV5-1 to TRBJ1-5; 9 bases match TRBD1. This CDR3 is built from 17 residues. Germline V gene lookup returns CDR1 SGHRS and CDR2 YFSETQ. V was pared by 4 bases and J by 5 bases, with 13 bases of the junction left unmatched. The CDR3 nucleotides read TGCGCCAGCAGCCCCGGGACAGGGAGATTATCGGATCAGCCCCAGCATTTT. It yields the protein CASSPGTGRLSDQPQHF.

Of note for this clone: This may arise from a read error, as a much more abundant clone is one base away. The chain is built from TRBV4-1 and TRBJ1-1; no firm D call. Germline assignment: CDR1 MGHRA and CDR2 YSYEKL. Trimming cost V 2 bases and J 1 base, with 5 bases left between them. This CDR3 comprises 13 residues. This chain's CDR3 is CASSQNRNTEAFF. For the CDR3, the DNA is TGCGCCAGCAGCCAAAACAGGAACACTGAAGCTTTCTTT.

V and J are TRBV2 and TRBJ1-3; 8 nucleotides match TRBD1. The CDR3 contains 14 residues. Trimming at V came to 3 bases and at J to 3 bases, leaving 1 base not matched to a gene. Germline V gene lookup returns CDR1 SNHLY and CDR2 FYNNEI. In nucleotides, the CDR3 is TGTGCCAGCAGTGAGGGGACAGGTGGAAACACCATATATTTT. Its protein product is CASSEGTGGNTIYF. Looking up the rest from reference TRBV2 and TRBJ1-3 gives the full variable domain: EPEVTQTPSHQVTQMGQEVILRCVPISNHLYFYWYRQILGQKVEFLVSFYNNEISEKSEIFDDQFSVERPDGSNFTLKIRSTKLEDSAMYFCASSEGTGGNTIYFGEGSWLTVV.

The CDR3 nucleotides are TGTGCCAGCCTTGACAACTCTGGAAACACCATATATTTT. Amino acid sequence: CASLDNSGNTIYF. The J gene is TRBJ1-3, the V gene TRBV3-1 (or the pseudogene TRBV3-2); D is uncertain. The germline V gene has CDR1 LGHDT and CDR2 YNNKEL (reference sequence). V was cut by 8 bases and J by 0 bases, with 8 bases left in between. The CDR3 loop spans 13 amino acids.

The V and J genes are TRBV7-2 and TRBJ2-4; the D is unclear. V shed 5 bases and J shed 4 bases, with 9 bases lying between them. CDR3 length: 13 amino acids. Germline V gene sequence: CDR1 SGHTA, CDR2 FQGNSA. The CDR3 reads CASSLEQKNIQYF. CDR3 sequence (DNA): TGTGCCAGCAGCCTTGAACAGAAAAACATTCAGTACTTC.

This chain links TRBV18 with TRBJ2-6; TRBD1 matches at 8 bases. Germline loops: CDR1 KGHSH, CDR2 LQKENI. V lost 6 bases to trimming and J lost 3 bases; unmatched junction nucleotides: 7. The CDR3 spans 16 residues. In DNA form, the CDR3 reads TGTGCCAGCTCGCCTGACAGGGGTGGTGGGGCCAACGTCCTGACTTTC. This gives the protein CASSPDRGGGANVLTF.